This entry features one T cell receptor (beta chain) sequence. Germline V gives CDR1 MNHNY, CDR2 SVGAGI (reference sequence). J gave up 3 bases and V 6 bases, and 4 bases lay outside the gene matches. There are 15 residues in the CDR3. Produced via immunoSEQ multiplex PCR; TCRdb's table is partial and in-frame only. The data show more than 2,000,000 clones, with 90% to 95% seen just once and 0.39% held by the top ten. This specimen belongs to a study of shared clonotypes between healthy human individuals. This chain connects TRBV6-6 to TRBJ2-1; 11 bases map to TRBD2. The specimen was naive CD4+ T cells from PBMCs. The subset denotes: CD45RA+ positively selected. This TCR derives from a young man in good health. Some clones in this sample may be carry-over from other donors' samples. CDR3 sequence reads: CASRLAGVNYNEQFF. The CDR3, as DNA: TGTGCCAGCAGACTAGCGGGAGTAAACTACAATGAGCAGTTCTTC.